These T cell receptor beta chains were read from a single sample in a study of blood T cell repertoires in COVID-19. The repertoire was sequenced with immunoSEQ multiplex PCR; TCRdb's copy has only in-frame clones and lacks some. This table holds about 150,000 clones, around 85% found once. The sample consisted of peripheral blood. These receptors were taken from a man aged 65 to 85 with acute or convalescent COVID-19. Both conserved end residues are part of each CDR3. A D gene is named only where the DNA matches it firmly. The listing skips clone size in some rows; elsewhere it reads once, few, many or a size class.

d_gene: NA; v_gene: TRBV6-5; j_gene: TRBJ1-4; len: 15; abundance: NA; CDR3aa: CASSPRTATNEKLFF; CDR3nt: TGTGCCAGCAGTCCCAGGACAGCAACTAATGAAAAACTGTTTTTT
d_gene: TRBD1; v_gene: TRBV2; j_gene: TRBJ1-4; len: 15; abundance: NA; CDR3aa: CASSEMGQGASKLFF; CDR3nt: TGTGCCAGCAGTGAAATGGGACAGGGGGCGTCAAAACTGTTTTTT
d_gene: NA; v_gene: TRBV29-1; j_gene: TRBJ1-5; len: 13; abundance: NA; CDR3aa: CSVEYGSNQPQHF; CDR3nt: TGCAGCGTTGAGTACGGTAGCAATCAGCCCCAGCATTTT
d_gene: TRBD1; v_gene: TRBV28; j_gene: TRBJ1-4; len: 15; abundance: NA; CDR3aa: CASSQTGVPNEKLFF; CDR3nt: TGTGCCAGCAGCCAGACAGGGGTCCCTAATGAAAAACTGTTTTTT
d_gene: TRBD2; v_gene: TRBV24-1; j_gene: TRBJ2-3; len: 15; abundance: NA; CDR3aa: CATSEPPGLRDTQYF; CDR3nt: TGTGCCACCAGTGAACCCCCGGGACTACGGGATACGCAGTATTTT
d_gene: TRBD1; v_gene: TRBV28; j_gene: TRBJ1-1; len: 13; abundance: NA; CDR3aa: CASRGAGGTEAFF; CDR3nt: TGTGCCAGCAGAGGAGCAGGGGGCACTGAAGCTTTCTTT
d_gene: TRBD1; v_gene: TRBV19; j_gene: TRBJ2-1; len: 16; abundance: NA; CDR3aa: CASSGRQGDSYNEQFF; CDR3nt: TGTGCCAGTAGTGGGCGACAGGGGGACTCCTACAATGAGCAGTTCTTC
d_gene: NA; v_gene: TRBV5-1; j_gene: TRBJ1-5; len: 15; abundance: NA; CDR3aa: CASSWAPGGDQPQHF; CDR3nt: TGCGCCAGCAGCTGGGCTCCGGGAGGGGATCAGCCCCAGCATTTT
d_gene: NA; v_gene: TRBV20-1; j_gene: TRBJ1-4; len: 14; abundance: NA; CDR3aa: CSASSARDNEKLFF; CDR3nt: TGCAGTGCTAGTAGTGCGAGGGATAATGAAAAACTGTTTTTT
d_gene: NA; v_gene: TRBV4-2; j_gene: TRBJ1-4; len: 15; abundance: NA; CDR3aa: CASSQEQGRGEKLFF; CDR3nt: TGTGCCAGCAGCCAAGAACAGGGTCGGGGTGAAAAACTGTTTTTT
d_gene: TRBD2; v_gene: TRBV3-1/TRBV3-2; j_gene: TRBJ2-7; len: 16; abundance: NA; CDR3aa: CASSQDVSSGSREQYF; CDR3nt: TGTGCCAGCAGCCAAGATGTTTCGAGCGGGAGTCGGGAGCAGTACTTC
d_gene: NA; v_gene: TRBV7-2; j_gene: TRBJ2-3; len: 15; abundance: few; CDR3aa: CASSFSPAGRDTQYF; CDR3nt: TGTGCCAGCAGCTTTAGCCCGGCAGGGAGGGATACGCAGTATTTT
d_gene: TRBD1; v_gene: TRBV6-2/TRBV6-3; j_gene: TRBJ1-4; len: 15; abundance: NA; CDR3aa: CASSFSTGAREKLFF; CDR3nt: TGTGCCAGCAGTTTCTCAACAGGGGCTCGCGAAAAACTGTTTTTT
d_gene: TRBD1; v_gene: TRBV5-1; j_gene: TRBJ1-1; len: 16; abundance: NA; CDR3aa: CASSLGGTGSNTEAFF; CDR3nt: TGCGCCAGCAGCTTGGGAGGGACAGGGTCGAACACTGAAGCTTTCTTT
d_gene: NA; v_gene: TRBV10-2; j_gene: TRBJ1-1; len: 14; abundance: NA; CDR3aa: CASIQTGGNTEAFF; CDR3nt: TGCGCCAGCATCCAGACAGGCGGGAACACTGAAGCTTTCTTT
d_gene: NA; v_gene: TRBV30; j_gene: TRBJ1-2; len: 12; abundance: many; CDR3aa: CAWSEGVYGYTF; CDR3nt: TGTGCCTGGAGTGAGGGGGTCTATGGCTACACCTTC
d_gene: TRBD2; v_gene: TRBV5-1; j_gene: TRBJ2-5; len: 14; abundance: NA; CDR3aa: CASSTGTSGRTLYF; CDR3nt: TGCGCCAGCAGCACCGGGACTAGCGGGAGGACCCTGTACTTC
d_gene: NA; v_gene: TRBV27; j_gene: TRBJ1-2; len: 14; abundance: NA; CDR3aa: CASSFGLPRDGYTF; CDR3nt: TGTGCCAGCAGTTTTGGCCTACCCAGGGATGGCTACACCTTC
d_gene: TRBD1; v_gene: TRBV6-1; j_gene: TRBJ2-7; len: 16; abundance: NA; CDR3aa: CASSEGGGTGLYEQYF; CDR3nt: TGTGCCAGCAGTGAAGGCGGTGGGACAGGGCTGTACGAGCAGTACTTC
d_gene: NA; v_gene: TRBV28; j_gene: TRBJ1-1; len: 12; abundance: many; CDR3aa: CASSLGAGKAFF; CDR3nt: TGTGCCAGCAGTTTAGGTGCAGGGAAAGCTTTCTTT
d_gene: NA; v_gene: TRBV28; j_gene: TRBJ1-2; len: 12; abundance: NA; CDR3aa: CASSLTDYGYTF; CDR3nt: TGTGCCAGCAGTTTAACAGACTATGGCTACACCTTC
d_gene: NA; v_gene: TRBV6-5; j_gene: TRBJ2-7; len: 14; abundance: NA; CDR3aa: CASSRQAIAYEQYF; CDR3nt: TGTGCCAGCAGTCGACAGGCCATAGCCTACGAGCAGTACTTC
d_gene: NA; v_gene: TRBV29-1; j_gene: TRBJ1-1; len: 14; abundance: NA; CDR3aa: CSGWRGPMNTEAFF; CDR3nt: TGCAGCGGATGGAGGGGCCCTATGAACACTGAAGCTTTCTTT
d_gene: NA; v_gene: TRBV10-3; j_gene: TRBJ1-1; len: 14; abundance: NA; CDR3aa: CAISEWRESTEAFF; CDR3nt: TGTGCCATCAGTGAGTGGAGGGAGAGCACTGAAGCTTTCTTT
d_gene: TRBD1; v_gene: TRBV5-4; j_gene: TRBJ1-2; len: 16; abundance: NA; CDR3aa: CASSSYWTGGFYGYTF; CDR3nt: TGTGCCAGCAGCTCCTACTGGACAGGGGGCTTCTATGGCTACACCTTC
d_gene: NA; v_gene: TRBV15; j_gene: TRBJ2-4; len: 16; abundance: NA; CDR3aa: CATSFRQPLAKNIQYF; CDR3nt: TGTGCCACCAGCTTCCGACAGCCGCTAGCCAAAAACATTCAGTACTTC
d_gene: NA; v_gene: TRBV11-2; j_gene: TRBJ1-1; len: 14; abundance: NA; CDR3aa: CASSLSGQNTEAFF; CDR3nt: TGTGCCAGCAGCTTATCAGGGCAGAACACTGAAGCTTTCTTT
d_gene: TRBD1; v_gene: TRBV5-8; j_gene: TRBJ2-5; len: 13; abundance: NA; CDR3aa: CASRRTGRETQYF; CDR3nt: TGTGCCAGCAGACGGACAGGGAGAGAGACCCAGTACTTC
d_gene: TRBD1; v_gene: TRBV5-6; j_gene: TRBJ1-1; len: 13; abundance: NA; CDR3aa: CASIRQGGTEAFF; CDR3nt: TGTGCCAGCATCCGACAGGGGGGCACTGAAGCTTTCTTT
d_gene: TRBD2; v_gene: TRBV27; j_gene: TRBJ2-7; len: 15; abundance: NA; CDR3aa: CASRMGLAGGYEQYF; CDR3nt: TGTGCCAGCAGGATGGGACTAGCGGGAGGTTACGAGCAGTACTTC
d_gene: NA; v_gene: TRBV5-1; j_gene: TRBJ2-7; len: 16; abundance: NA; CDR3aa: CASSLGGDSHPYEQYF; CDR3nt: TGCGCCAGCAGCTTGGGGGGTGACAGTCACCCCTACGAGCAGTACTTC
d_gene: TRBD1; v_gene: TRBV28; j_gene: TRBJ1-2; len: 15; abundance: NA; CDR3aa: CASSFYGRGINGYTF; CDR3nt: TGTGCCAGCAGTTTCTATGGCAGGGGGATTAATGGCTACACCTTC
d_gene: NA; v_gene: TRBV11-2; j_gene: TRBJ2-1; len: 16; abundance: NA; CDR3aa: CASSLEFGTRNNEQFF; CDR3nt: TGTGCCAGCAGCTTAGAATTTGGGACTCGCAACAATGAGCAGTTCTTC
d_gene: TRBD2; v_gene: TRBV18; j_gene: TRBJ2-5; len: 15; abundance: once; CDR3aa: CASSPPGRGKETQYF; CDR3nt: TGTGCCAGCTCACCACCTGGGCGGGGGAAAGAGACCCAGTACTTC
d_gene: TRBD1; v_gene: TRBV27; j_gene: TRBJ1-1; len: 15; abundance: NA; CDR3aa: CASSLSRGLNTEAFF; CDR3nt: TGTGCCAGCAGTTTATCGAGGGGGCTGAACACTGAAGCTTTCTTT
d_gene: TRBD2; v_gene: TRBV28; j_gene: TRBJ2-7; len: 16; abundance: once; CDR3aa: CASSFRLAGSSYEQYF; CDR3nt: TGTGCCAGCAGTTTCAGACTAGCGGGAAGCTCCTACGAGCAGTACTTC
d_gene: NA; v_gene: TRBV4-1; j_gene: TRBJ1-2; len: 15; abundance: once; CDR3aa: CASSHAGKDFYGYTF; CDR3nt: TGCGCCAGCAGCCACGCCGGAAAGGACTTTTATGGCTACACCTTC
d_gene: NA; v_gene: TRBV6-2/TRBV6-3; j_gene: TRBJ1-1; len: 16; abundance: NA; CDR3aa: CASSYSLGEGNTEAFF; CDR3nt: TGTGCCAGCAGTTACTCGCTGGGGGAGGGGAACACTGAAGCTTTCTTT
d_gene: NA; v_gene: TRBV6-6; j_gene: TRBJ1-5; len: 12; abundance: NA; CDR3aa: CASSPGLWDKNF; CDR3nt: TGTGCCAGCAGTCCGGGGCTTTGGGACAAGAATTTT
d_gene: TRBD1; v_gene: TRBV3-1/TRBV3-2; j_gene: TRBJ1-2; len: 14; abundance: NA; CDR3aa: CASSQAGQGVGYTF; CDR3nt: TGTGCCAGCAGCCAAGCAGGACAGGGAGTTGGCTACACCTTC
d_gene: NA; v_gene: TRBV4-3; j_gene: TRBJ2-7; len: 16; abundance: NA; CDR3aa: CASSQEGRGSSYEQYF; CDR3nt: TGCGCCAGCAGCCAAGAAGGTAGAGGGAGCTCCTACGAGCAGTACTTC